This T cell receptor (beta chain) emerged from a study of identical twins. Findings of the study overall: Analyses based on zero insertions could be partly confounded by invariant MAIT and iNKT cells.

This CDR3 spans 16 amino acids. TCRdb fed the 5' RACE reads into MiXCR, producing one record per CDR3 protein. This sample yields about 1.7 million distinct CDR3 sequences, of which about 30% are seen a single time; around 0.3% belongs to the top ten. As for this clonotype: The antigen is unknown. Mismatch with germline at one junction end may stem from a read error.

The material sequenced was cord blood. The rearrangement links TRBV12-3 or TRBV12-4 to TRBJ2-1; 12 bases are shared with TRBD2. The receptor was isolated from a newborn girl in good health. The CDR3 DNA sequence: TGTGCCAGCAGTGCCAAACTAGCGGGAGGTTACAATGAACAGTTCTTC. Its translation: CASSAKLAGGYNEQFF.